The subject of this entry is one T cell receptor beta chain. Its antigen remains unidentified. This CDR3 has 15 amino acids. Germline V CDR1 and CDR2: SGHKS, YYEKEE (reference sequence). The V gene end was trimmed by 6 bases and the J gene end by 2 bases; junction bases not matched to a gene: 4. It was healthy bone marrow donors who served as donors. These data are taken from a study of cytomegalovirus exposure and HLA in healthy donors. Study results and limitations: Rates of TCR association differed by HLA locus in a later analysis, with DRB1 highest and HLA-C lowest.

A multiplex PCR was run with 60 Vbeta primers and 13 Jbeta primers. TCRdb keeps only in-frame clones here, not all; method: immunoSEQ multiplex PCR. The table records about 160,000 clones, 75% to 80% of them present only once. The sample comprised PBMCs. The TCR sequence derives from a woman aged 45-65 years in good health and CMV-seropositive. V and J are TRBV5-5 and TRBJ1-6; the match to TRBD1 covers 8 bases. As DNA, the CDR3 is TGTGCCAGCACCACGACAGGGGCCTATAATTCACCCCTCCACTTT. Translation gives CASTTTGAYNSPLHF.